The T cell receptor beta chain described here comes from a study of blood T cell repertoires in COVID-19. Turning to the study itself: T cells, B-cell-depleted T cells, or PBMCs provided the cDNA or gDNA that served as material.

The CDR3 runs to 14 residues. Germline V gene data show CDR1 as LNHDA and CDR2 as SQIVND (reference sequence). V dropped 5 bases and J dropped 3; count of bases not matched to a gene: 6. Under the authors' procedure: Amplified reference gene primers provided the basis for estimating nucleated cell counts. TCRdb keeps only in-frame clones here, not all; method: immunoSEQ multiplex PCR. Clone size and the V and J calls come from that table; the DNA yielded D and trimming. The table has about 83,000 clones, around nine tenths seen once. The genes are TRBV19 and TRBJ1-1, with 7 bases identical to TRBD1. The receptor comes from a man older than 75 with active or convalescent COVID-19. The sequencing input was peripheral blood. The CDR3 DNA follows: TGTGCCAGTAGTGCCAAACAGGGGCACACTGAAGCTTTCTTT. Its translation: CASSAKQGHTEAFF.